This T cell receptor (beta chain) was recorded in a study of cytotoxic CD8 clonotypes in ibrutinib-treated CLL. The method was immunoSEQ multiplex PCR; TCRdb's version includes in-frame clones alone and lacks a portion of them. This table has approximately 340,000 clones, approximately 67% appearing once. The CDR3 is 13 residues long. V shed 1 base and J shed 10 bases, with 8 bases lying between them. Per the germline V gene, CDR1 is SGHAT and CDR2 is FQNNGV. The count of this clone is one. This specimen consisted of PBMCs, obtained after 36 months of ibrutinib treatment. The genes are TRBV11-2 and TRBJ1-6; no firm D call. The origin of this receptor is a human donor with chronic lymphocytic leukemia. CDR3: CASSLVNGSPLHF. The CDR3 nucleotides are TGTGCCAGCAGCTTAGTCAATGGATCACCCCTCCACTTT.